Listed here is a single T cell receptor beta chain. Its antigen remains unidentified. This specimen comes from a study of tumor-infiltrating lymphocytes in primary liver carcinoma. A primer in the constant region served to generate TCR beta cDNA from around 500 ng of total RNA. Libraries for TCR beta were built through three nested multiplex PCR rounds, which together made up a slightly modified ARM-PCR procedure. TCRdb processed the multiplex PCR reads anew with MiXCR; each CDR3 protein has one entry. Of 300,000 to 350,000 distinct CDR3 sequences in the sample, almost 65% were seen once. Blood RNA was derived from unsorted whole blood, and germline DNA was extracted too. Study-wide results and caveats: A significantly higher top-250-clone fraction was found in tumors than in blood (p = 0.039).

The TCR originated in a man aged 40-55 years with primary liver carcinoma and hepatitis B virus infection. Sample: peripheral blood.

The CDR3 loop reads CISSSGGSQYF. The CDR3 nucleotides are TGTATCAGCAGCTCAGGCGGCAGCCAGTACTTC. This chain joins TRBV11-2 and TRBJ2-7, with D uncertain. CDR3 length equals 11 residues. CDR1 SGHAT and CDR2 FQNNGV come from the germline V gene.